Following are 25 T cell receptor beta chains from one sample sequenced in a study of blood T cell repertoires in COVID-19. Sequenced by immunoSEQ multiplex PCR; TCRdb stores in-frame clones only, minus some. The data contain some 90,000 clones, 75% to 90% of them singletons. Sequences were obtained from peripheral blood. All receptors derive from a human donor in a cohort sampled during active COVID-19.

The chain couples TRBV5-4 to TRBJ1-4; 10 bases map to TRBD1. The V gene end was trimmed by 4 bases and the J gene end by 7 bases; junction bases not matched to a gene: 10. CDR1 and CDR2 (germline): SGHNT, YYREEE (reference sequence). The CDR3 runs to 16 residues. The CDR3 nucleotides are TGTGCCAGCAGCCCAGATTCGACAGGGGGCGGTGAAAAACTGTTTTTT. Its protein product is CASSPDSTGGGEKLFF.

The CDR3 region is CASSLSGAGYTQYF. CDR3 coding DNA: TGTGCCAGCAGCTTAAGTGGGGCGGGATATACGCAGTATTTT. The chain joins TRBV7-9 to TRBJ2-3, with D possibly matching TRBD2 (6 bases). CDR3 length equals 14 residues. Trimming removed 2 bases from V and 7 bases from J, with 13 bases in between. The germline V gene encodes CDR1 SEHNR and CDR2 FQNEAQ (reference sequence).

The CDR3 DNA reads TGTGCCAGCAGCTATCGGGACTTCATAGATACGCAGTATTTT. It is translated as CASSYRDFIDTQYF. The rearrangement joins TRBV6-5 to TRBJ2-3; TRBD2 might be the D (6 bases). The germline V and J ends were trimmed by 6 bases and 5 bases, with 15 bases remaining between them. There are 14 residues in the CDR3. CDR1 and CDR2 from the germline V gene are MNHEY and SVGAGI.

The rearrangement joins TRBV30 to TRBJ1-1; a weak D match, TRBD1 (5 bases). The length of the CDR3 is 13 residues. Trimming left V 5 bases short and J 3 bases short, with 13 bases between. Looked up from germline, CDR1 is GTSNPN and CDR2 is SVGIG (reference sequence). The CDR3 reads CAWGLRADTEAFF. CDR3 DNA: TGTGCCTGGGGGCTCAGGGCGGACACTGAAGCTTTCTTT.

Comments on this clone: This sample includes further DNA sequences coding for the same CDR3. V usage is TRBV30 and J usage is TRBJ1-3; no reliable D call. V was pared by 0 bases and J by 2 bases, with 5 bases between. The CDR3 loop spans 13 amino acids. CDR1 is GTSNPN and CDR2 is SVGIG in the germline V gene (reference sequence). CDR3 sequence (DNA): TGTGCCTGGAGTGTAGCTACTGGAAACACCATATATTTT. Protein: CAWSVATGNTIYF.

The V gene is TRBV24-1, the J gene TRBJ1-5, with TRBD1 identical over 9 bases. J was trimmed by 7 bases and V by 2 bases; bases with no gene match: 8. CDR1 and CDR2 (germline): KGHDR, SFDVKD. The CDR3 spans 16 residues. CDR3 DNA: TGTGCCACCAGTGATTCAGGGGACAGGGCGTGGCAGCCCCAGCATTTT. Its protein is CATSDSGDRAWQPQHF.

The rearrangement joins TRBV5-6 to TRBJ1-1; no clear D gene. Trimming removed 1 base from V and 1 base from J, with 8 bases in between. This CDR3 comprises 14 residues. Germline V CDR1 and CDR2: SGHDT, YYEEEE. CDR3: CASSLIAGNTEAFF. In DNA form, the CDR3 reads TGTGCCAGCAGCTTGATTGCAGGGAACACTGAAGCTTTCTTT.

V is TRBV5-4 and J is TRBJ2-7, with TRBD1 matching over 10 bases. Germline V gene lookup returns CDR1 SGHNT and CDR2 YYREEE (reference sequence). V was clipped by 0 bases and J by 6 bases; unmatched bases: 6. The CDR3 has 15 amino acids. The CDR3 bases are TGTGCCAGCAGCTTGGAGGGACAGGGGACCCCCGAGCAGTACTTC. Its protein is CASSLEGQGTPEQYF.

This clone was seen only once. The J gene is TRBJ2-3, the V gene TRBV4-1, with 7 bases that match TRBD2. V was pared by 1 base and J by 2 bases, with 3 bases of the junction left unmatched. The V gene's germline CDR1 is MGHRA and CDR2 YSYEKL. This CDR3 contains 15 residues. In DNA form, the CDR3 reads TGCGCCAGCAGCCAAGTCACTAGCGACACAGATACGCAGTATTTT. Residues: CASSQVTSDTDTQYF.

This chain links TRBV6-5 with TRBJ1-1, with D perhaps TRBD1 (6 bases). Germline V gene lookup returns CDR1 MNHEY and CDR2 SVGAGI. V gave up 10 bases and J gave up 2 bases, with 14 bases separating them. This CDR3 contains 13 residues. The DNA of the CDR3 is TGTGCCACCTGGGACAATGTTAACACTGAAGCTTTCTTT. Translated, it gives CATWDNVNTEAFF.

This chain links TRBV5-1 with TRBJ2-1; weak D call: TRBD2 (5 bases). V was cut by 2 bases and J by 0 bases, with 9 bases left in between. The CDR3 runs 15 residues. Germline CDR1 SGHRS, CDR2 YFSETQ. This CDR3 reads CASSLVGDSYNEQFF. The CDR3, as DNA: TGCGCCAGCAGCTTAGTGGGAGACTCCTACAATGAGCAGTTCTTC.

The chain combines TRBV19 with TRBJ2-6; tentative D call: TRBD2 (5 bases). V was trimmed by 5 bases and J by 0 bases, leaving 14 bases between them. The germline gives CDR1 LNHDA, CDR2 SQIVND (reference sequence). The CDR3 covers 17 residues. As DNA, the CDR3 is TGTGCCAGTAGTGGCGCCAGAGGAGGCTCTGGGGCCAACGTCCTGACTTTC. Translating gives CASSGARGGSGANVLTF.

A single count supports this clone. The chain combines TRBV9 with TRBJ2-7, with D possibly being TRBD2 (6 bases). Germline CDR1 and CDR2: SGDLS and YYNGEE. CDR3 length: 16 residues. Trimming left V 4 bases short and J 6 bases short, with 23 bases between. DNA for the CDR3: TGTGCCAGCAGCCAAGATCCGGGACTTTCCCTCTCCGAGCAGTACTTC. It translates to CASSQDPGLSLSEQYF.

The rearrangement joins TRBV4-2 to TRBJ1-1, with D unclear. The ends were cut back, 2 bases at V and 1 base at J, with 8 bases in the middle. Germline V gene lookup returns CDR1 LGHNA and CDR2 YNFKEQ. The CDR3 is 14 residues long. The CDR3 region has the DNA TGTGCCAGCAGCCAACTAGTCGGGAACACTGAAGCTTTCTTT. Translating gives CASSQLVGNTEAFF.

The CDR3 sequence: CASSLVFGSGNTIYF. The CDR3 DNA sequence: TGTGCCAGCAGCTTAGTATTCGGGTCTGGAAACACCATATATTTT. The chain employs TRBV7-2 and TRBJ1-3; D not certain. V lost 1 base and J lost 1, with 8 bases in between. CDR3 length equals 15 residues. The germline CDR1 and CDR2 sequences are SGHTA and FQGNSA.

This clone was counted a single time. The V gene is TRBV30, the J gene TRBJ2-7, with no clear D. V was trimmed by 0 bases and J by 3 bases, leaving 18 bases between them. CDR1 and CDR2 (germline): GTSNPN, SVGIG (reference sequence). The CDR3 has 16 residues. This chain's CDR3 is CAWSVPLRSPVYEQYF. The CDR3, as DNA: TGTGCCTGGAGTGTACCTCTCCGTTCTCCGGTCTACGAGCAGTACTTC.

The DNA for the CDR3 is TGCGCCAGCAGTCGGCAGGGGGCTGTCGAAAAACTGTTTTTT. Translating it yields CASSRQGAVEKLFF. V is TRBV4-1 and J is TRBJ1-4; 8 bases are a match to TRBD1. The CDR3 is made up of 14 amino acids. After removal of 6 bases from V and 8 bases from J, the junction contained 8 bases not matched to a gene. Germline V gene data show CDR1 as MGHRA and CDR2 as YSYEKL.

The chain has TRBV30 and TRBJ2-7, with D possibly matching TRBD2 (6 bases). The V gene lost 3 bases and the J gene lost 9 bases, with 15 bases spanning the gap. The length of the CDR3 is 12 residues. Germline-derived CDR1 and CDR2 are GTSNPN and SVGIG (reference sequence). In nucleotides, the CDR3 is TGTGCCTGGAGCGCGGGAAGGAGGGTGCAGTACTTC. This sequence encodes CAWSAGRRVQYF. Using reference TRBV30 and TRBJ2-7 for the parts outside the CDR3, the full variable domain is SQTIHQWPATLVQPVGSPLSLECTVEGTSNPNLYWYRQAAGRGLQLLFYSVGIGQISSEVPQNLSASRPQDRQFILSSKKLLLSDSGFYLCAWSAGRRVQYFGPGTRLTVT.

The chain is built from TRBV3-1 (or the pseudogene TRBV3-2) and TRBJ1-1; 7 positions agree with TRBD1. V was pared by 1 base and J by 4 bases, with 6 bases of the junction left unmatched. This CDR3 spans 15 amino acids. The germline CDR1 and CDR2 sequences are LGHDT and YNNKEL (reference sequence). CDR3 region: CASSQASGGVTEAFF. The CDR3 bases are TGTGCCAGCAGCCAAGCGTCAGGGGGTGTCACTGAAGCTTTCTTT.

This clone came up once. V and J are TRBV29-1 and TRBJ1-1, with 8 bases identical to TRBD1. The CDR3 spans 18 residues. CDR1 SQVTM and CDR2 ANQGSEA come from the germline V gene. Trimming removed 1 base from V and 6 bases from J; junction bases left unmatched: 19. CDR3 region: CSVEVAQGARFAYAEAFF. CDR3 nucleotides: TGCAGCGTTGAAGTTGCGCAGGGGGCTCGATTTGCATACGCTGAAGCTTTCTTT.

The chain couples TRBV18 to TRBJ1-5, with a tentative D call TRBD1 (5 bases). V was shortened by 3 bases and J by 8 bases, with 14 bases between the two germline ends. The V gene's germline CDR1 is KGHSH and CDR2 LQKENI. This CDR3 spans 14 amino acids. CDR3 DNA sequence: TGTGCCAGCTCACCTGATGGGGGGTTGGAGCCCCAGCATTTT. Translation: CASSPDGGLEPQHF.

V usage is TRBV30 and J usage is TRBJ1-6; a weak D match, TRBD1 (6 bases). CDR1 is GTSNPN and CDR2 is SVGIG in the germline V gene (reference sequence). The CDR3 is 13 amino acids. V shed 1 base and J shed 7 bases, with 8 bases lying between them. CDR3 sequence (DNA): TGTGCCTGGAGTGGTCAGGGGAATTCACCCCTCCACTTT. It translates to CAWSGQGNSPLHF.

The chain employs TRBV29-1 and TRBJ2-7; TRBD2 agrees at 8 bases. V lost 4 bases and J lost 3; bases outside the gene matches: 5. Germline CDR1 SQVTM, CDR2 ANQGSEA. The CDR3 is 13 amino acids. CDR3 loop: CSVGRGGGYEQYF. The CDR3 DNA reads as TGCAGCGTTGGACGGGGGGGTGGCTACGAGCAGTACTTC.

This chain uses TRBV9 with TRBJ1-6, with 10 nucleotides matching TRBD1. V dropped 4 bases and J dropped 7; count of bases not matched to a gene: 2. The CDR3 spans 14 residues. Germline CDR1 SGDLS, CDR2 YYNGEE. CDR3 nucleotide sequence: TGTGCCAGCAGCCCGACAGGGGGCAATTCACCCCTCCACTTT. Its translation is CASSPTGGNSPLHF.

This chain uses TRBV3-1 (or the pseudogene TRBV3-2) with TRBJ2-1; 10 nucleotides agree with TRBD2. Germline CDR1 LGHDT, CDR2 YNNKEL (reference sequence). The ends lost 3 bases at V and 2 bases at J; junction bases unmatched: 1. CDR3 size: 15 residues. CDR3 in DNA: TGTGCCAGCAGCCAGCTAGCGGGAGCCTACAATGAGCAGTTCTTC. Translation gives CASSQLAGAYNEQFF.